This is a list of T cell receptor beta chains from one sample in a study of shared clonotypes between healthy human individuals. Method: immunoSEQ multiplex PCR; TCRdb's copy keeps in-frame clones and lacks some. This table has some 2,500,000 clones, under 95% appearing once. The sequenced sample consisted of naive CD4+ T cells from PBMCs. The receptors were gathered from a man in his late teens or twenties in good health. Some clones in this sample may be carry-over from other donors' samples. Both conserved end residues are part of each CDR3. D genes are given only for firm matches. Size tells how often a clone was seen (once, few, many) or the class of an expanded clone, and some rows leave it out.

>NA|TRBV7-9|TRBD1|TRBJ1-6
TGTGCCAGCAGCGCGGGACAGGGGGAATCACCCCTCCACTTT
CASSAGQGESPLHF
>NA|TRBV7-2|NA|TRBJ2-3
TGTGCCAGCAGCCCAGGCCGGGACTCGCAGTATTTT
CASSPGRDSQYF
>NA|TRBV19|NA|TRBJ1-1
TGTGCCAGTAGTCTTCGGGCTCGCGGCATGAACACTGAAGCTTTCTTT
CASSLRARGMNTEAFF
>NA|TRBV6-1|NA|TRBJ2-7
TGTGCCAGCCACGGGGCACAGGGAAGAGAGCAGTACTTC
CASHGAQGREQYF
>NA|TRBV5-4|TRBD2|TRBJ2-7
TGTGCCAGCAGCTTGGGGGCAGCGGGAGTTAAGGTCGAGCAGTACTTC
CASSLGAAGVKVEQYF
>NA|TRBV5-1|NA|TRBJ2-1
TGCGCCAGCAGCTTCGGTAATGAGCAGTTCTTC
CASSFGNEQFF
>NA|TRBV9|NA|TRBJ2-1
TGTGCCAGCAGCGTAGAAGGGGACTCCTACAATGAGCAGTTCTTC
CASSVEGDSYNEQFF
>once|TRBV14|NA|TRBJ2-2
TGTGCCAGCAGCCCCCGACGGACCGGGGAGCTGTTTTTT
CASSPRRTGELFF
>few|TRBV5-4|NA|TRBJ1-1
TGTGCCAGCAGCTTGGCCGGGAACACTGAAGCTTTCTTT
CASSLAGNTEAFF
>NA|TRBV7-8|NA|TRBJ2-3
TGTGCCAGCAGCTTAGGGGGGAGTGAAGATACGCAGTATTTT
CASSLGGSEDTQYF
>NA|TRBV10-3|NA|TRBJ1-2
TGTGCCATCAGTGAGTTGGCAGGGGTCCAATATGGCTACACCTTC
CAISELAGVQYGYTF
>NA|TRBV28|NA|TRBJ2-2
TGTGCCAGCAGTAGACACCGGGGACTTCTCGGGGAGCTGTTTTTT
CASSRHRGLLGELFF
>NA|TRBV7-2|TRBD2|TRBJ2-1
TGTGCCAGCAGCTACGTAGCGGGAGGTTCCTACAATGAGCAGTTCTTC
CASSYVAGGSYNEQFF
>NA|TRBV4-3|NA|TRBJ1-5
TGCGCCAGCAGCCAAGCCGCGGCGGGCAATCAGCCCCAGCATTTT
CASSQAAAGNQPQHF
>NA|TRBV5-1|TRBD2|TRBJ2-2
TGCGCCAGCAGTCCCGGGACTAGCGGGAGGGCGCCCGGGGAGCTGTTTTTT
CASSPGTSGRAPGELFF
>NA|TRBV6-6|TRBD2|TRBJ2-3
TGTGCCAGCAAGAGGACTAGCGGCACAGATACGCAGTATTTT
CASKRTSGTDTQYF
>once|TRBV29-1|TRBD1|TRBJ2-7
TGCAGCGTGGACGGACAGGGGGTCGCCGAGCAGTACTTC
CSVDGQGVAEQYF
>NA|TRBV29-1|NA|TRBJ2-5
TGCAGCGTTGAAGAAGGGGCAGAGACCCAGTACTTC
CSVEEGAETQYF
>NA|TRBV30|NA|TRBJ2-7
TGTGCCTGGATGGGCGCAGGATCCTACGAGCAGTACTTC
CAWMGAGSYEQYF
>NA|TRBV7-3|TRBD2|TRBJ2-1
TGTGCCAGCAGCTTAAGCCTAGCGGGAGTGAATGAGCAGTTCTTC
CASSLSLAGVNEQFF
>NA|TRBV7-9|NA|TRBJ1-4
TGTGCCAGCACCCAGACCGGAGAAAAACTGTTTTTT
CASTQTGEKLFF
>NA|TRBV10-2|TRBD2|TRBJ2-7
TGCGCCAGCAGTGAGTCTCGGGCTAGCGGGAGTTTTACAGCCGGCGAGCAGTACTTC
CASSESRASGSFTAGEQYF